The 14 T cell receptor beta chains reported below all come from one sample, sequenced in a study of T-cell reconstitution after alpha-beta-depleted transplantation in children. Unique molecular identifiers were incorporated into the prepared TCRbeta library. TCRdb re-called the PCR reads with MiXCR, one entry per CDR3 protein. Here the sample spans around 360,000 distinct CDR3 sequences, about 9.3% being singletons. This specimen consisted of PBMCs from the stem cell graft donor, obtained from the stem cell graft. The receptors come from a human donor who donated a stem cell graft to a child with acute lymphoblastic leukemia.

The V call is TRBV7-3, the J call TRBJ1-1; 7 nucleotides align to TRBD1. The CDR3 spans 15 residues. V dropped 5 bases and J dropped 0; count of bases not matched to a gene: 6. Germline V CDR1 and CDR2: SGHTA, FQGTGA. The CDR3 coding sequence is TGTGCCAGCAGCCAAATGGGGACAGTGAACACTGAAGCTTTCTTT. Its protein is CASSQMGTVNTEAFF.

The chain joins TRBV27 to TRBJ1-4, with 10 bases matching TRBD1. V was clipped by 4 bases and J by 12 bases; unmatched bases: 8. Germline V lookup: CDR1 MNHEY, CDR2 SMNVEV (reference sequence). The CDR3 is 14 residues long. CDR3 in amino acids: CASSSGTGVGELFF. The CDR3 nucleotides read TGTGCCAGCAGTTCGGGGACAGGGGTCGGCGAACTGTTTTTT.

The rearrangement uses TRBV12-3 or TRBV12-4 and TRBJ2-2; possible D gene TRBD1, 5 bases. Between the trimmed V and J ends, which lost 2 bases and 7 bases, there was a span of 14 bases. The CDR3 is made up of 15 amino acids. CDR3 coding DNA: TGTGCCAGCAGTTTAAGCGCAGGGTGGGGCGGGGAGCTGTTTTTT. This sequence encodes CASSLSAGWGGELFF.

The chain links TRBV23-1 to TRBJ2-5, with TRBD2 identical over 13 bases. TRBV23-1 is given ORF status, its function remaining uncertain. The CDR3 covers 20 residues. Trimming removed 6 bases from V and 5 bases from J; junction bases left unmatched: 21. As DNA, the CDR3 is TGCGCCAGCAGCCCTTCCGGACACCTCATACTAGCGGGAGGGCCGGAGACCCAGTACTTC. Translation gives CASSPSGHLILAGGPETQYF.

This clonotype was detected only a few times. The chain links TRBV29-1 to TRBJ2-3, with a weak D call TRBD1 (6 bases). The CDR3 spans 17 residues. CDR1 is SQVTM and CDR2 is ANQGSEA in the germline V gene. V was shortened by 0 bases and J by 3 bases, with 19 bases between the two germline ends. In DNA form, the CDR3 reads TGCAGCGTTGAAGATCTCTGGGCAGGGGCTACTACAGATACGCAGTATTTT. Amino acid sequence: CSVEDLWAGATTDTQYF.

Of note for this clonotype: One junction end disagrees with the germline gene, perhaps due to a read error. V is TRBV2 and J is TRBJ2-2; 9 bases are shared with TRBD2. Per germline, CDR1 SNHLY and CDR2 FYNNEI. This CDR3 region has 14 residues. The chain's CDR3 is CAGRLAVNTGELFF. The DNA of the CDR3 is TGTGCCGGCAGACTAGCGGTAAACACCGGGGAGCTGTTTTTT.

This clonotype was recorded a few times. The V and J genes are TRBV2 and TRBJ2-4; 12 nucleotides agree with TRBD1. With 3 bases clipped from V and 0 bases from J, the junction kept 0 bases outside the gene matches. Germline V gene lookup returns CDR1 SNHLY and CDR2 FYNNEI. This CDR3 region has 16 residues. The CDR3, as DNA: TGTGCCAGCAGTGAGGGACAGGGGGCAGCCAAAAACATTCAGTACTTC. Encoded protein: CASSEGQGAAKNIQYF.

The sample holds a few counts of this clonotype. The chain employs TRBV7-2 and TRBJ2-3; D not resolved. The CDR3 is made up of 12 amino acids. Germline CDR1 reads SGHTA; CDR2 reads FQGNSA. The V end was cut by 6 bases, the J end by 2 bases, with 6 bases between. CDR3: CASSEITDTQYF. The CDR3 nucleotides read TGTGCCAGCAGTGAAATCACAGATACGCAGTATTTT.

The chain has TRBV5-1 and TRBJ2-7, with D possibly matching TRBD2 (6 bases). V lost 0 bases, J lost 5 bases, and 12 bases lay in between. Germline CDR1 SGHRS, CDR2 YFSETQ. This CDR3 comprises 14 residues. The CDR3 region is CASSLVSSGDEQYF. As DNA, the CDR3 is TGCGCCAGCAGCTTGGTTAGTAGCGGAGACGAGCAGTACTTC. Full variable domain (outside the CDR3, taken from reference TRBV5-1 and TRBJ2-7): KAGVTQTPRYLIKTRGQQVTLSCSPISGHRSVSWYQQTPGQGLQFLFEYFSETQRNKGNFPGRFSGRQFSNSRSEMNVSTLELGDSALYLCASSLVSSGDEQYFGPGTRLTVT.

The rearrangement joins TRBV7-8 to TRBJ2-1; D possibly corresponds to TRBD1 (6 bases). V was trimmed by 1 base and J by 6 bases, leaving 13 bases between them. Germline assignment: CDR1 SGHVS and CDR2 FQNEAQ. This CDR3 has 15 residues. Written as DNA, the CDR3 is TGTGCCAGCAGCTTAGGAGGAATACAGGGCAATGAGCAGTTCTTC. Its translation is CASSLGGIQGNEQFF.

This clonotype has at least ten counts. The chain has TRBV12-3 or TRBV12-4 and TRBJ1-1; no reliable D call. The CDR3 sequence is 15 residues long. Trimming removed 6 bases at V and 1 base at J, with 15 bases between. The CDR3 DNA follows: TGTGCCAGCAGGCAACACCGGGCGCCGAACACTGAAGCTTTCTTT. Translated: CASRQHRAPNTEAFF.

This clonotype was picked up many times. V gene TRBV20-1 combines with J gene TRBJ1-4; TRBD1 is a possible D gene (6 bases). The CDR3 is made up of 14 amino acids. Trimming shortened V by 0 bases and J by 8 bases, and 13 bases separated the two germline ends. CDR1 and CDR2 from the germline V gene are DFQATT and SNEGSKA (reference sequence). The CDR3 coding sequence is TGCAGTGCTAGAGATCACAGGGCAGAGGAAAAACTGTTTTTT. Amino acids: CSARDHRAEEKLFF.

DNA for the CDR3: TGTGCCAGCAGTGAATCCCCCTCCTACGAGCAGTACTTC. Translating gives CASSESPSYEQYF. The gene calls are TRBV25-1 and TRBJ2-7; D unclear. V lost 1 base, J lost 0 bases, and 4 bases lay in between. There are 13 residues in the CDR3. Germline CDR1 reads MGHDK; CDR2 reads SYGVNS.

The sample holds a few counts of this clonotype. This may stem from a read error, because a much larger clone lies one nucleotide away. This sequence joins TRBV3-1 and TRBJ2-2, with 7 bases lining up with TRBD2. Germline-derived CDR1 and CDR2 are LGHDT and YNNKEL (reference sequence). The CDR3 is 15 amino acids. CDR3 bases: TGTGCCAGCATCCAAGGCGGGAGTAGGGCCGGGGAGCTGTTTTTT. This codes for CASIQGGSRAGELFF.